The 16 T cell receptor beta chains below come from one sample, sequenced in a study of blood T cell repertoires in COVID-19. The assay was immunoSEQ multiplex PCR, and TCRdb's table has in-frame clones only and misses some. The sample lists hundreds of thousands of clones; roughly 88% were seen once. Source material: PBMCs or T cells enriched from blood (not recorded which). These TCRs come from a woman aged 30 to 39 who had recovered from COVID-19.

The gene calls are TRBV5-6 and TRBJ2-3; 7 bases are shared with TRBD1. Germline CDR1 SGHDT, CDR2 YYEEEE. CDR3 length equals 16 residues. With V trimmed by 4 bases and J by 0 bases, 8 bases remained unmatched. For the CDR3, the DNA is TGTGCCAGCAGCACGAACAGGGGAAGGAGCACAGATACGCAGTATTTT. Amino acid sequence: CASSTNRGRSTDTQYF. The whole variable domain, filled in from reference TRBV5-6 and TRBJ2-3, reads DAGVTQSPTHLIKTRGQQVTLRCSPKSGHDTVSWYQQALGQGPQFIFQYYEEEERQRGNFPDRFSGHQFPNYSSELNVNALLLGDSALYLCASSTNRGRSTDTQYFGPGTRLTVL.

The table lists this clone with a few counts. The rearrangement links TRBV30 to TRBJ1-6; TRBD1 is a possible D gene (6 bases). The length of the CDR3 is 15 residues. Trimming shortened V by 2 bases and J by 8 bases, and 16 bases separated the two germline ends. Germline-derived CDR1 and CDR2 are GTSNPN and SVGIG (reference sequence). CDR3 in DNA: TGTGCCTGGAGTCTTCGTCAGGGGAGGGATTCACCCCTCCACTTT. It translates to CAWSLRQGRDSPLHF.

This chain connects TRBV18 to TRBJ1-3; perhaps TRBD1 as D (6 bases). The CDR3 is 17 amino acids. In germline, CDR1 is KGHSH, CDR2 LQKENI. The V end was cut by 6 bases, the J end by 0 bases, with 18 bases between. The CDR3: CASSHLLDRSSGNTIYF. The CDR3 nucleotides read TGTGCCAGCTCCCACCTCTTAGACAGGAGCTCTGGAAACACCATATATTTT. The full variable domain, with the rest looked up from reference TRBV18 and TRBJ1-3, is NAGVMQNPRHLVRRRGQEARLRCSPMKGHSHVYWYRQLPEEGLKFMVYLQKENIIDESGMPKERFSAEFPKEGPSILRIQQVVRGDSAAYFCASSHLLDRSSGNTIYFGEGSWLTVV.

This clone was found many times. This chain connects TRBV5-1 to TRBJ1-1; TRBD1 agrees at 7 bases. Germline CDR1 and CDR2: SGHRS and YFSETQ. V gave up 4 bases and J gave up 3 bases; unmatched junction bases: 6. The CDR3 covers 14 residues. CDR3 protein: CASSTDQGDTEAFF. The CDR3 DNA reads as TGCGCCAGCAGCACCGATCAGGGGGACACTGAAGCTTTCTTT.

This clone occurred a few times. The V and J genes are TRBV4-1 and TRBJ1-5; D is possibly TRBD1 (5 bases). The CDR3 has 14 amino acids. Germline V gives CDR1 MGHRA, CDR2 YSYEKL. The V end lost 0 bases, the J end lost 8 bases, and 11 bases lay between the germline ends. The CDR3 coding sequence is TGCGCCAGCAGCCAAGATAGAAGGGGCGAGCCCCAGCATTTT. Translating gives CASSQDRRGEPQHF.

The chain joins TRBV12-3 or TRBV12-4 to TRBJ1-5; D uncertain. The CDR3 loop spans 13 amino acids. The germline V and J ends were trimmed by 3 bases and 4 bases, with 7 bases remaining between them. In DNA form, the CDR3 reads TGTGCCAGCAGTTTTACTAAGAATCAGCCCCAGCATTTT. This encodes CASSFTKNQPQHF.

This chain links TRBV28 with TRBJ2-3; a possible D gene is TRBD1 (6 bases). Germline V gene sequence: CDR1 MDHEN, CDR2 SYDVKM. With 6 bases removed from V and 4 bases from J, the gap between germline ends came to 14 bases. This CDR3 contains 14 residues. Here the CDR3 DNA reads TGTGCCAGCAGCCTACAGGGTTGGGCAGATACGCAGTATTTT. This encodes CASSLQGWADTQYF.

This clone has more than one count but fewer than ten. V gene TRBV13 combines with J gene TRBJ1-5, with a possible D match to TRBD1 (6 bases). V shed 6 bases and J shed 4 bases, with 13 bases lying between them. CDR1 is PRHDT and CDR2 is FYEKMQ in the germline V gene (reference sequence). The CDR3 consists of 14 residues. This CDR3 reads CASSFGQTNQPQHF. The CDR3 coding sequence is TGTGCCAGCAGTTTCGGACAGACTAATCAGCCCCAGCATTTT.

The chain employs TRBV5-4 and TRBJ2-7; D remains unclear. The ends were cut back, 5 bases at V and 4 bases at J, with 19 bases in the middle. This CDR3 is built from 15 residues. The germline V gene has CDR1 SGHNT and CDR2 YYREEE (reference sequence). The CDR3 region has the DNA TGTGCCAGCAGTGTGTCGCCCGACAATCATTACGAGCAGTACTTC. It is translated as CASSVSPDNHYEQYF.

The chain employs TRBV4-1 and TRBJ2-5; 8 nucleotides match TRBD2. CDR1 is MGHRA and CDR2 is YSYEKL in the germline V gene. This CDR3 region has 18 residues. V lost 3 bases to trimming and J lost 5 bases; unmatched junction nucleotides: 17. As DNA, the CDR3 is TGCGCCAGCAGCCATCCCGAGGGCGGGGGGCTTCGAGCGGAGACCCAGTACTTC. Amino acid sequence: CASSHPEGGGLRAETQYF.

This chain joins TRBV24-1 and TRBJ1-1; maybe TRBD1 (6 bases). Germline assignment: CDR1 KGHDR and CDR2 SFDVKD. Trimming shortened V by 3 bases and J by 1 base, and 11 bases separated the two germline ends. CDR3 length: 15 residues. The CDR3 loop is CATSDPKTGNTEAFF. As DNA, the CDR3 is TGTGCCACCAGTGATCCCAAGACAGGGAACACTGAAGCTTTCTTT.

The chain is built from TRBV13 and TRBJ2-1; D call uncertain. Trimming pared 5 bases from V and 9 bases from J, leaving 14 bases between. The length of the CDR3 is 13 residues. Germline V CDR1 and CDR2: PRHDT, FYEKMQ (reference sequence). The CDR3 is CASSTQVLVEQFF. The CDR3 coding sequence is TGTGCCAGCAGCACTCAGGTTTTGGTTGAGCAGTTCTTC.

This clone was recorded once. The rearrangement links TRBV27 to TRBJ2-7, with TRBD1 identical over 10 bases. CDR1 MNHEY and CDR2 SMNVEV come from the germline V gene (reference sequence). The trim removed 3 bases at V and 6 bases at J, leaving 2 bases unmatched. This CDR3 has 13 amino acids. Written as DNA, the CDR3 is TGTGCCAGCAGTTTTGGGACAGGGGCCGAGCAGTACTTC. It codes for CASSFGTGAEQYF.

The rearrangement uses TRBV30 and TRBJ2-1; the D gene is possibly TRBD2 (6 bases). The CDR3 has 15 amino acids. The V gene lost 4 bases and the J gene lost 10 bases, with 23 bases spanning the gap. Germline V gene data show CDR1 as GTSNPN and CDR2 as SVGIG (reference sequence). The CDR3 loop reads CAWNALGGGIGEQFF. For the CDR3, the DNA is TGTGCCTGGAATGCCTTGGGGGGTGGTATTGGGGAGCAGTTCTTC. Variable domain in full (rest from reference TRBV30 and TRBJ2-1): SQTIHQWPATLVQPVGSPLSLECTVEGTSNPNLYWYRQAAGRGLQLLFYSVGIGQISSEVPQNLSASRPQDRQFILSSKKLLLSDSGFYLCAWNALGGGIGEQFFGPGTRLTVL.

This chain joins TRBV27 and TRBJ1-1; no firm D call. The germline CDR1 and CDR2 sequences are MNHEY and SMNVEV (reference sequence). CDR3 length: 12 residues. V shed 8 bases and J shed 5 bases, with 12 bases lying between them. The CDR3 coding sequence is TGTGCCAGCCGCGCGGGCTGGACTGAAGCTTTCTTT. The encoded protein is CASRAGWTEAFF.

The chain recombines TRBV6-5 with TRBJ1-1; the D is unclear. CDR1 is MNHEY and CDR2 is SVGAGI in the germline V gene. The CDR3 runs to 14 residues. V lost 0 bases and J 1 base, leaving 6 bases between the germline ends. The CDR3, as DNA: TGTGCCAGCAGTTACTCCGGGGAGAACACTGAAGCTTTCTTT. Protein product: CASSYSGENTEAFF.